One sample yielded the 28 T cell receptor beta chains listed below, sequenced in a study of beta chain features in type 1 diabetes. The isolated RNA, all of it, was reverse transcribed, so expressed TCRB transcripts were what got sequenced. Profiling relied on immunoSEQ multiplex PCR, and the TCRdb table lists in-frame clones only, not all of them. This sample has roughly 380,000 clones, with roughly 21% found just once. Material for sequencing was naive CD4+ T cells from blood. Receptor source: a woman between 18 and 29 years old in good health.

This clone turned up a few times. The chain employs TRBV4-2 and TRBJ2-6, with D unresolved. With 1 base removed from V and 0 bases from J, the gap between germline ends came to 10 bases. Germline V gives CDR1 LGHNA, CDR2 YNFKEQ. The CDR3 is 17 amino acids. CDR3 in amino acids: CASSQGLLVSGANVLTF. CDR3 nucleotide sequence: TGTGCCAGCAGCCAAGGCCTACTGGTCTCTGGGGCCAACGTCCTGACTTTC.

The rearrangement uses TRBV10-3 and TRBJ1-5, with D perhaps TRBD1 (5 bases). Germline CDR1 is ENHRY and CDR2 is SYGVKD. The CDR3 extends over 14 amino acids. With 0 bases removed from V and 9 bases from J, the gap between germline ends came to 12 bases. CDR3 DNA: TGTGCCATCAGTGAGTCGGCAGGGAGGACGCCCCAGCATTTT. Residues: CAISESAGRTPQHF.

The chain couples TRBV6-6 to TRBJ2-7, with TRBD1 matching over 7 bases. Trimming cost V 2 bases and J 2 bases; bases outside gene matches: 3. The CDR3 runs to 14 residues. Germline V gene sequence: CDR1 MNHNY, CDR2 SVGAGI (reference sequence). CDR3 amino acids: CASSYRGGPYEQYF. CDR3 bases: TGTGCCAGCAGTTACAGAGGGGGCCCCTACGAGCAGTACTTC.

V is TRBV14 and J is TRBJ2-5, with D perhaps matching TRBD2 (6 bases). The CDR3 totals 13 residues. V lost 4 bases and J lost 7, with 13 bases in between. Germline CDR1 and CDR2: SGHDN and FVKESK. CDR3 residues: CASSLVPGGTQYF. The CDR3, as DNA: TGTGCCAGCAGCCTCGTCCCCGGGGGGACCCAGTACTTC.

This clone was picked up a small number of times. The gene calls are TRBV13 and TRBJ2-1; 13 bases align to TRBD2. The CDR3 sequence is 17 residues long. The V gene's germline CDR1 is PRHDT and CDR2 FYEKMQ (reference sequence). V lost 2 bases and J lost 7; bases outside the gene matches: 8. As DNA, the CDR3 is TGTGCCAGCAGCTTACGCACTAGCGGGAGGGCGAAGAATGAGCAGTTCTTC. This gives the protein CASSLRTSGRAKNEQFF.

V usage is TRBV7-6 and J usage is TRBJ1-2; D ambiguous. V gave up 0 bases and J gave up 4 bases, with 12 bases separating them. The CDR3 consists of 15 residues. CDR1 is SGHVS, CDR2 FNYEAQ, per germline. The CDR3: CASSLAQEGFYGYTF. The CDR3 DNA sequence: TGTGCCAGCAGCTTAGCGCAGGAGGGCTTCTATGGCTACACCTTC.

This clone was observed a handful of times. This chain joins TRBV5-1 and TRBJ2-5; D is perhaps TRBD1 (6 bases). The CDR3 spans 14 residues. The germline V gene encodes CDR1 SGHRS and CDR2 YFSETQ. V lost 4 bases and J 0 bases, leaving 10 bases between the germline ends. The CDR3: CASSEQGNQETQYF. Written as DNA, the CDR3 is TGCGCCAGCAGCGAACAGGGTAACCAAGAGACCCAGTACTTC.

This clone was seen a few times. The chain recombines TRBV15 with TRBJ1-6; D is uncertain. CDR1 is LNHNV, CDR2 YYDKDF, per germline (reference sequence). V shed 4 bases and J shed 11 bases, with 12 bases lying between them. The CDR3 is 13 residues long. DNA for the CDR3: TGTGCCACCAGCATAGTGGGAGGTCCACCCCTCCACTTT. Amino acids: CATSIVGGPPLHF.

The chain uses TRBV11-1 and TRBJ2-7; D is possibly TRBD2 (5 bases). There are 13 residues in the CDR3. V dropped 10 bases and J dropped 0 bases, with 13 bases sitting between them. Germline CDR1 and CDR2: SGHAT and FQDESV (reference sequence). In DNA, the CDR3 is TGTGCCACCGGCCGGACTTCCTCCTACGAGCAGTACTTC. Residues: CATGRTSSYEQYF.

The chain has TRBV5-4 and TRBJ1-2; D might be TRBD1 (5 bases). In germline, CDR1 is SGHNT, CDR2 YYREEE (reference sequence). The CDR3 spans 15 residues. The germline V and J ends were trimmed by 0 bases and 4 bases, with 13 bases remaining between them. In DNA, the CDR3 is TGTGCCAGCAGCTTGGCCCCCAGGGCTTCCTATGGCTACACCTTC. Protein sequence: CASSLAPRASYGYTF.

This clone was observed a handful of times. This chain connects TRBV27 to TRBJ2-2, with D possibly matching TRBD1 (5 bases). The germline V gene has CDR1 MNHEY and CDR2 SMNVEV (reference sequence). This CDR3 comprises 14 residues. The germline V and J ends were trimmed by 6 bases and 1 base, with 9 bases remaining between them. The DNA of the CDR3 is TGTGCCAGCAGCCCTGGACAGAACACCGGGGAGCTGTTTTTT. This gives the protein CASSPGQNTGELFF.

This clone turned up a few times. The V gene is TRBV5-1, the J gene TRBJ2-4, with 11 bases lining up with TRBD2. Germline trimming cut 3 bases from V and 2 bases from J; bases unmatched to any gene: 7. CDR1 and CDR2 (germline): SGHRS, YFSETQ. The CDR3 totals 17 residues. The CDR3 nucleotides are TGCGCCAGCAGCTCCCCGGGACTAGCGGATACCAAAAACATTCAGTACTTC. Protein sequence: CASSSPGLADTKNIQYF.

This clone was found a few times. This rearrangement joins TRBV28 to TRBJ2-7; 11 bases agree with TRBD2. The CDR3 contains 15 residues. Trimming at V came to 5 bases and at J to 2 bases, leaving 5 bases not matched to a gene. In germline, CDR1 is MDHEN, CDR2 SYDVKM. The CDR3 DNA sequence: TGTGCCAGCAGTGGAGGACTAGCGGGTCCCTACGAGCAGTACTTC. Translation: CASSGGLAGPYEQYF.

This clone was counted between two and nine times. The gene calls are TRBV11-2 and TRBJ1-1; 9 positions agree with TRBD1. Per germline, CDR1 SGHAT and CDR2 FQNNGV. The CDR3 sequence is 17 residues long. V dropped 1 base and J dropped 4; count of bases not matched to a gene: 10. The CDR3 DNA sequence: TGTGCCAGCAGCTTAGGGGTGACAGGGGGTTACGGCACTGAAGCTTTCTTT. It encodes CASSLGVTGGYGTEAFF.

The CDR3 loop reads CASSLVVDTQYF. CDR3 DNA sequence: TGTGCCAGCAGCTTAGTAGTAGATACGCAGTATTTT. The V and J genes are TRBV7-2 and TRBJ2-3; no reliable D call. The CDR3 contains 12 residues. The germline V and J ends were trimmed by 1 base and 5 bases, with 4 bases remaining between them. Per the germline V gene, CDR1 is SGHTA and CDR2 is FQGNSA.

The genes are TRBV30 and TRBJ1-2; TRBD1 matches at 10 bases. Germline V gene sequence: CDR1 GTSNPN, CDR2 SVGIG (reference sequence). The V and J ends lost 5 bases and 5 bases, in that order; junction bases with no gene match: 2. CDR3 length equals 12 residues. The CDR3 loop reads CAWDRGLYGYTF. The DNA of the CDR3 is TGTGCCTGGGACAGGGGGCTGTATGGCTACACCTTC.

This clone was detected a few times. The chain joins TRBV7-3 to TRBJ1-2, with no clear D. CDR3 length: 15 amino acids. Germline CDR1 is SGHTA and CDR2 is FQGTGA. With 5 bases removed from V and 4 bases from J, the gap between germline ends came to 17 bases. The CDR3 loop is CASSPSREYFYGYTF. Here the CDR3 DNA reads TGTGCCAGCAGCCCTAGCCGGGAATATTTCTATGGCTACACCTTC.

The V call is TRBV14, the J call TRBJ2-1; D not resolved. The CDR3 is made up of 15 amino acids. CDR1 is SGHDN, CDR2 FVKESK, per germline. Trimming cost V 1 base and J 3 bases, with 10 bases left between them. The CDR3 nucleotides are TGTGCCAGCAGCCAAGCCGGTTCGAACTACAATGAGCAGTTCTTC. This codes for CASSQAGSNYNEQFF.

The chain joins TRBV5-1 to TRBJ2-7; TRBD1 matches at 9 bases. Trimming took 7 bases from V and 4 from J; bases not matched to a gene: 9. The CDR3 runs to 14 residues. Germline V gene lookup returns CDR1 SGHRS and CDR2 YFSETQ. CDR3 in amino acids: CASETGTGLYEQYF. In DNA form, the CDR3 reads TGCGCCAGCGAAACCGGGACAGGGTTATACGAGCAGTACTTC.

The V and J genes are TRBV2 and TRBJ1-1, with D possibly TRBD1 on 6 matching bases. This CDR3 is built from 15 residues. The V and J ends lost 4 bases and 1 base respectively, with 13 bases between them. The germline CDR1 and CDR2 sequences are SNHLY and FYNNEI. As DNA, the CDR3 is TGTGCCAGCAGTGGGGGGACACTTGGGAACACTGAAGCTTTCTTT. Protein product: CASSGGTLGNTEAFF.

The chain couples TRBV30 to TRBJ1-3, with D possibly matching TRBD1 (5 bases). Germline CDR1 GTSNPN, CDR2 SVGIG (reference sequence). V lost 6 bases and J lost 1, with 13 bases in between. The CDR3 contains 14 residues. The CDR3, as DNA: TGTGCCTGCCATTGGGGGGGGTCTGGAAACACCATATATTTT. Translated: CACHWGGSGNTIYF.

The rearrangement joins TRBV5-1 to TRBJ1-2; D is uncertain. The germline V gene encodes CDR1 SGHRS and CDR2 YFSETQ. CDR3 length equals 15 residues. The ends were cut back, 0 bases at V and 2 bases at J, with 11 bases in the middle. The DNA for the CDR3 is TGCGCCAGCAGCTTGGCGGAGACTGGGAACTATGGCTACACCTTC. Translated, it gives CASSLAETGNYGYTF.

V usage is TRBV11-2 and J usage is TRBJ2-4; TRBD2 matches at 8 bases. The germline CDR1 and CDR2 sequences are SGHAT and FQNNGV. J was trimmed by 7 bases and V by 0 bases; bases with no gene match: 8. The CDR3 covers 16 residues. The CDR3, as DNA: TGTGCCAGCAGCTTAGATCCCCCAGCGGGAGTCAACATTCAGTACTTC. It specifies CASSLDPPAGVNIQYF.

A few counts support this clone. The chain links TRBV5-1 to TRBJ1-2; D possibly corresponds to TRBD1 (5 bases). This CDR3 has 15 residues. Germline assignment: CDR1 SGHRS and CDR2 YFSETQ. V was pared by 0 bases and J by 7 bases, with 16 bases between. CDR3 in amino acids: CASSLVGGGVSGYTF. CDR3 sequence (DNA): TGCGCCAGCAGCTTGGTTGGCGGGGGGGTCAGTGGCTACACCTTC.

The rearrangement links TRBV9 to TRBJ2-1; 7 bases fit TRBD1. Germline loops: CDR1 SGDLS, CDR2 YYNGEE. J lost 8 bases, V lost 4 bases, and 12 bases had no gene match. This CDR3 is 15 amino acids long. CDR3: CASSSRGTAFDEQFF. The CDR3 region has the DNA TGTGCCAGCAGCAGTCGAGGGACAGCATTTGATGAGCAGTTCTTC.

The chain employs TRBV6-5 and TRBJ2-4, with 7 bases lining up with TRBD1. In germline, CDR1 is MNHEY, CDR2 SVGAGI. The junction had 7 bases not matched to a gene; V was cut back by 8 bases and J by 9 bases. CDR3 size: 12 residues. The CDR3 DNA is TGTGCCAGCTCCGACAGGGCAGGCATTCAGTACTTC. As protein: CASSDRAGIQYF.

V gene TRBV7-2 combines with J gene TRBJ2-5; 9 nucleotides agree with TRBD2. This CDR3 has 19 amino acids. Germline CDR1 and CDR2: SGHTA and FQGNSA. The V and J ends lost 4 bases and 1 base, in that order; junction bases with no gene match: 16. The CDR3 loop reads CASSSAIPRASGIQETQYF. The CDR3 region has the DNA TGTGCCAGCAGCTCCGCGATCCCCAGGGCTAGCGGGATCCAAGAGACCCAGTACTTC.

This clone showed up just a few times. This chain connects TRBV11-2 to TRBJ2-1; TRBD2 agrees at 8 bases. The V and J ends lost 6 bases and 0 bases, in that order; junction bases with no gene match: 10. The CDR3 loop spans 17 amino acids. CDR1 is SGHAT and CDR2 is FQNNGV in the germline V gene. CDR3 sequence: CASRPGLVGRSYNEQFF. The CDR3 nucleotides read TGTGCCAGCAGACCGGGACTAGTTGGTCGCTCCTACAATGAGCAGTTCTTC.